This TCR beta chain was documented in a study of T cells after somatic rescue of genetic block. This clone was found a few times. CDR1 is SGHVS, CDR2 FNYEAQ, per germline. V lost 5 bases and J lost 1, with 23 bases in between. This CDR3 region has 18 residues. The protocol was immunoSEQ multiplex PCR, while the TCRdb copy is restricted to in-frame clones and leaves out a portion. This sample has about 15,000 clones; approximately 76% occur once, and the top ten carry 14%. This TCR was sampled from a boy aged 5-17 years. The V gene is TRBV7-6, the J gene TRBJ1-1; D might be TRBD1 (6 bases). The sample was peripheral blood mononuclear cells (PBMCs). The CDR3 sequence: CASSARPDMDSTNTEAFF. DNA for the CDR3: TGTGCCAGCAGCGCTAGGCCCGACATGGACAGCACGAACACTGAAGCTTTCTTT.